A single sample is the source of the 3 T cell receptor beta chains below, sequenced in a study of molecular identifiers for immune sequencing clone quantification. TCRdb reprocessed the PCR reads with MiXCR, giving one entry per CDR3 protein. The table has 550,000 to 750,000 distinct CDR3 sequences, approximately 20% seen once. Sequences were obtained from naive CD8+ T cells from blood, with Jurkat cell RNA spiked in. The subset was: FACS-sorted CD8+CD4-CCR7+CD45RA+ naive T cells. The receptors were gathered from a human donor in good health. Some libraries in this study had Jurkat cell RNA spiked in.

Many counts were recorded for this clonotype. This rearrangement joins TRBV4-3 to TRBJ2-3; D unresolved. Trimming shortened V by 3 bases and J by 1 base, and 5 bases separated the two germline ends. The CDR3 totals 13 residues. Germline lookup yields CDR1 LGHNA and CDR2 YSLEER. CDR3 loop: CASSQTRTDTQYF. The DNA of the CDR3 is TGCGCCAGCAGCCAGACTCGCACAGATACGCAGTATTTT.

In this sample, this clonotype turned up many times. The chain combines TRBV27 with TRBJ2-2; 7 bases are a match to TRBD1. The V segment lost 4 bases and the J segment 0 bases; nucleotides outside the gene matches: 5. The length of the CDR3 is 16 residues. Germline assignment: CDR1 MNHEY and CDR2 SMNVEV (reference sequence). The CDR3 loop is CASSSGTEANTGELFF. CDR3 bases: TGTGCCAGCAGTTCCGGGACAGAAGCGAACACCGGGGAGCTGTTTTTT.

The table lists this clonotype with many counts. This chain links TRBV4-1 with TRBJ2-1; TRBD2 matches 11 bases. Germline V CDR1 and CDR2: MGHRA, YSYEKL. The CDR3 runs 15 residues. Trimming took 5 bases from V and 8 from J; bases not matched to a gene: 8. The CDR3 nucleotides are TGCGCCAGCAGCTACCTTAGCGGGAGGGCTGATGAGCAGTTCTTC. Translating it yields CASSYLSGRADEQFF.